The rows below give T cell receptor beta chains drawn from one sample of a study of T-cell memory formation after mild COVID-19. A single record per CDR3 protein comes from TCRdb applying MiXCR to the 5' RACE reads. The data show about 100,000 distinct CDR3 sequences, approximately 15% seen once. Sequenced material: PBMCs or a T cell subset sorted from them (not recorded which). Receptor source: a man aged 18 to 30 who had mild COVID-19 (a few samples of this study predate the infection). Cell type and time point are not known. The CDR3 runs from the conserved cysteine through the conserved F or W. The order of the fields is D gene, CDR3 length, V gene, clone size, J gene, CDR3 protein, CDR3 DNA. A D gene is named only where the DNA matches it firmly. The listing skips clone size in some rows; elsewhere it reads once, few, many or a size class.

d_call: TRBD2
cdr3_length: 12
v_call: TRBV25-1
clone_size: -
j_call: TRBJ2-5
cdr3_aa: CASSASGVTQYF
cdr3_nt: TGTGCCAGCTCGGCTAGCGGGGTAACCCAGTACTTC

d_call: -
cdr3_length: 13
v_call: TRBV12-3/TRBV12-4
clone_size: -
j_call: TRBJ2-3
cdr3_aa: CASSRGKTDTQYF
cdr3_nt: TGTGCCAGCAGTCGCGGGAAGACAGATACGCAGTATTTT

d_call: -
cdr3_length: 14
v_call: TRBV27
clone_size: few
j_call: TRBJ1-1
cdr3_aa: CASTATAGTVEAFF
cdr3_nt: TGTGCCAGCACCGCCACCGCAGGGACGGTTGAAGCTTTCTTT

d_call: -
cdr3_length: 15
v_call: TRBV11-2
clone_size: -
j_call: TRBJ2-3
cdr3_aa: CASSLVGGWTDTQYF
cdr3_nt: TGTGCCAGCAGCTTAGTTGGGGGATGGACAGATACGCAGTATTTT

d_call: -
cdr3_length: 14
v_call: TRBV4-1
clone_size: few
j_call: TRBJ2-2
cdr3_aa: CASTPRRGIGELFF
cdr3_nt: TGCGCCAGCACCCCCCGTAGAGGGATCGGGGAGCTGTTTTTT

d_call: -
cdr3_length: 14
v_call: TRBV12-3/TRBV12-4
clone_size: few
j_call: TRBJ1-3
cdr3_aa: CASSFGGGGNTIYF
cdr3_nt: TGTGCCAGCAGTTTTGGGGGGGGTGGAAACACCATATATTTT

d_call: -
cdr3_length: 16
v_call: TRBV7-7
clone_size: few
j_call: TRBJ1-1
cdr3_aa: CASSTRGQGLDTEAFF
cdr3_nt: TGTGCTAGCAGCACCCGAGGGCAGGGATTGGACACTGAAGCTTTCTTT

d_call: -
cdr3_length: 14
v_call: TRBV5-1
clone_size: few
j_call: TRBJ2-7
cdr3_aa: CASSLAGPSYEQYF
cdr3_nt: TGCGCCAGCAGCTTGGCGGGGCCCAGCTACGAGCAGTACTTC

d_call: -
cdr3_length: 16
v_call: TRBV4-2
clone_size: few
j_call: TRBJ2-5
cdr3_aa: CASSQERGASGETQYF
cdr3_nt: TGTGCCAGCAGCCAAGAGCGAGGGGCCTCGGGGGAGACCCAGTACTTC

d_call: -
cdr3_length: 17
v_call: TRBV4-1
clone_size: few
j_call: TRBJ2-1
cdr3_aa: CASSQSPQVAAYNEQFF
cdr3_nt: TGCGCCAGCAGCCAGTCCCCTCAGGTGGCGGCCTACAATGAGCAGTTCTTC

d_call: -
cdr3_length: 13
v_call: TRBV19
clone_size: -
j_call: TRBJ1-2
cdr3_aa: CASSIGGNYGYTF
cdr3_nt: TGTGCCAGTAGTATTGGTGGGAACTATGGCTACACCTTC

d_call: TRBD1
cdr3_length: 13
v_call: TRBV27
clone_size: -
j_call: TRBJ1-2
cdr3_aa: CASSEAGTVGYTF
cdr3_nt: TGTGCCAGCAGTGAGGCCGGGACAGTTGGCTACACCTTC

d_call: -
cdr3_length: 14
v_call: TRBV6-2/TRBV6-3
clone_size: -
j_call: TRBJ2-5
cdr3_aa: CATGDQRLHQTQYF
cdr3_nt: TGTGCCACCGGCGACCAGCGTTTACACCAGACCCAGTACTTC

d_call: TRBD1
cdr3_length: 14
v_call: TRBV5-1
clone_size: -
j_call: TRBJ2-5
cdr3_aa: CASRNRGPGETQYF
cdr3_nt: TGCGCCAGCAGGAACAGGGGGCCTGGAGAGACCCAGTACTTC

d_call: -
cdr3_length: 18
v_call: TRBV7-4
clone_size: few
j_call: TRBJ2-1
cdr3_aa: CASSLPGQRRAVYNEQFF
cdr3_nt: TGTGCCAGCAGCTTACCGGGTCAACGGCGGGCAGTGTACAATGAGCAGTTCTTC

d_call: TRBD1
cdr3_length: 15
v_call: TRBV7-9
clone_size: -
j_call: TRBJ2-1
cdr3_aa: CASSLVTGELNEQFF
cdr3_nt: TGTGCCAGCAGCTTAGTAACAGGGGAGCTCAATGAGCAGTTCTTC

d_call: -
cdr3_length: 11
v_call: TRBV29-1
clone_size: many
j_call: TRBJ2-1
cdr3_aa: CSVGSYNEQFF
cdr3_nt: TGCAGCGTTGGGTCCTACAATGAGCAGTTCTTC

d_call: -
cdr3_length: 12
v_call: TRBV27
clone_size: few
j_call: TRBJ2-7
cdr3_aa: CASNGGVGEQYF
cdr3_nt: TGTGCCAGCAACGGGGGAGTCGGCGAGCAGTACTTC

d_call: TRBD1
cdr3_length: 15
v_call: TRBV9
clone_size: few
j_call: TRBJ1-4
cdr3_aa: CASSERQGISEKLFF
cdr3_nt: TGTGCCAGCAGCGAAAGACAGGGGATAAGTGAAAAACTGTTTTTT

d_call: -
cdr3_length: 17
v_call: TRBV4-2
clone_size: -
j_call: TRBJ2-1
cdr3_aa: CASSQRSLGVPYNEQFF
cdr3_nt: TGTGCCAGCAGCCAGAGGAGCCTGGGGGTTCCCTACAATGAGCAGTTCTTC

d_call: TRBD1
cdr3_length: 15
v_call: TRBV9
clone_size: -
j_call: TRBJ1-4
cdr3_aa: CASSSGTATNEKLFF
cdr3_nt: TGTGCCAGCAGCTCCGGGACAGCAACTAATGAAAAACTGTTTTTT

d_call: -
cdr3_length: 12
v_call: TRBV29-1
clone_size: -
j_call: TRBJ1-1
cdr3_aa: CSVAYMNTEAFF
cdr3_nt: TGCAGCGTGGCCTATATGAACACTGAAGCTTTCTTT

d_call: TRBD1
cdr3_length: 18
v_call: TRBV12-3/TRBV12-4
clone_size: few
j_call: TRBJ2-5
cdr3_aa: CASSPGQGALSPQETQYF
cdr3_nt: TGTGCCAGCAGTCCAGGACAGGGGGCTCTCAGCCCCCAAGAGACCCAGTACTTC

d_call: -
cdr3_length: 14
v_call: TRBV20-1
clone_size: few
j_call: TRBJ2-3
cdr3_aa: CSAREPRLTDTQYF
cdr3_nt: TGCAGTGCTAGAGAGCCCAGGCTCACAGATACGCAGTATTTT

d_call: TRBD1
cdr3_length: 14
v_call: TRBV29-1
clone_size: many
j_call: TRBJ1-5
cdr3_aa: CSVGQGVGNQPQHF
cdr3_nt: TGCAGCGTTGGACAGGGGGTAGGGAATCAGCCCCAGCATTTT

d_call: TRBD1
cdr3_length: 15
v_call: TRBV5-1
clone_size: medium-sized
j_call: TRBJ2-7
cdr3_aa: CASSLEGQGGDEQYF
cdr3_nt: TGCGCCAGCAGCTTGGAAGGACAGGGGGGGGACGAGCAGTACTTC

d_call: -
cdr3_length: 15
v_call: TRBV7-2
clone_size: -
j_call: TRBJ1-2
cdr3_aa: CASSETWGVHYGYTF
cdr3_nt: TGTGCCAGCAGCGAAACGTGGGGAGTCCACTATGGCTACACCTTC

d_call: TRBD2
cdr3_length: 16
v_call: TRBV12-3/TRBV12-4
clone_size: -
j_call: TRBJ2-5
cdr3_aa: CASSLGPPGGQETQYF
cdr3_nt: TGTGCCAGCAGCCTAGGGCCCCCGGGGGGCCAAGAGACCCAGTACTTC

d_call: -
cdr3_length: 15
v_call: TRBV7-9
clone_size: few
j_call: TRBJ1-5
cdr3_aa: CASSSNRQGNQPQHF
cdr3_nt: TGTGCCAGCAGCTCTAATAGACAGGGCAATCAGCCCCAGCATTTT

d_call: -
cdr3_length: 15
v_call: TRBV6-5
clone_size: few
j_call: TRBJ1-1
cdr3_aa: CASRLSGVGVTEAFF
cdr3_nt: TGTGCCAGCAGACTATCAGGGGTAGGAGTCACTGAAGCTTTCTTT

d_call: -
cdr3_length: 14
v_call: TRBV7-9
clone_size: many
j_call: TRBJ2-1
cdr3_aa: CASSLAGSYNEQFF
cdr3_nt: TGTGCCAGCAGCTTAGCGGGGTCCTACAATGAGCAGTTCTTC

d_call: -
cdr3_length: 15
v_call: TRBV6-2/TRBV6-3
clone_size: -
j_call: TRBJ2-7
cdr3_aa: CASSYLGPISYEQYF
cdr3_nt: TGTGCCAGCAGTTACCTTGGACCGATTTCCTACGAGCAGTACTTC

d_call: TRBD1
cdr3_length: 15
v_call: TRBV4-1
clone_size: few
j_call: TRBJ1-2
cdr3_aa: CASSQAADRPNGYTF
cdr3_nt: TGCGCCAGCAGCCAAGCGGCGGACAGGCCTAATGGCTACACCTTC

d_call: -
cdr3_length: 13
v_call: TRBV12-3/TRBV12-4
clone_size: few
j_call: TRBJ1-1
cdr3_aa: CASSFGFNTEAFF
cdr3_nt: TGTGCCAGCAGTTTCGGCTTTAACACTGAAGCTTTCTTT

d_call: -
cdr3_length: 15
v_call: TRBV12-3/TRBV12-4
clone_size: few
j_call: TRBJ1-1
cdr3_aa: CASSFRVGRNTEAFF
cdr3_nt: TGTGCCAGCAGTTTCCGGGTAGGACGGAACACTGAAGCTTTCTTT

d_call: -
cdr3_length: 12
v_call: TRBV4-2
clone_size: few
j_call: TRBJ2-1
cdr3_aa: CASSPGGHEQFF
cdr3_nt: TGTGCCAGCAGCCCCGGAGGGCATGAGCAGTTCTTC

d_call: TRBD1
cdr3_length: 16
v_call: TRBV20-1
clone_size: few
j_call: TRBJ1-1
cdr3_aa: CSAMDRVFLGNTEAFF
cdr3_nt: TGCAGTGCAATGGACAGGGTATTCCTTGGGAACACTGAAGCTTTCTTT

d_call: -
cdr3_length: 8
v_call: TRBV20-1
clone_size: -
j_call: TRBJ1-1
cdr3_aa: CSPSRGTF
cdr3_nt: TGCAGTCCCTCCAGGGGAACGTTT

d_call: TRBD1
cdr3_length: 15
v_call: TRBV6-5
clone_size: many
j_call: TRBJ2-3
cdr3_aa: CASSYYGRGLDTQYF
cdr3_nt: TGTGCCAGCAGTTACTATGGCAGGGGGTTAGATACGCAGTATTTT

d_call: -
cdr3_length: 15
v_call: TRBV7-3
clone_size: -
j_call: TRBJ1-3
cdr3_aa: CASSLGPASGNTIYF
cdr3_nt: TGTGCCAGCAGCTTAGGGCCGGCCTCTGGAAACACCATATATTTT

d_call: -
cdr3_length: 14
v_call: TRBV12-3/TRBV12-4
clone_size: few
j_call: TRBJ1-1
cdr3_aa: CASSFVTANTEAFF
cdr3_nt: TGTGCCAGCAGTTTTGTGACAGCGAACACTGAAGCTTTCTTT

d_call: -
cdr3_length: 13
v_call: TRBV6-2/TRBV6-3
clone_size: few
j_call: TRBJ2-5
cdr3_aa: CASSYESQETQYF
cdr3_nt: TGTGCCAGCAGTTATGAGAGCCAAGAGACCCAGTACTTC

d_call: -
cdr3_length: 16
v_call: TRBV5-1
clone_size: -
j_call: TRBJ2-7
cdr3_aa: CASSLAQGSHSYEQYF
cdr3_nt: TGCGCCAGCAGCTTGGCCCAGGGGTCTCACTCCTACGAGCAGTACTTC

d_call: TRBD1
cdr3_length: 15
v_call: TRBV12-3/TRBV12-4
clone_size: many
j_call: TRBJ2-1
cdr3_aa: CASSLGQGARDEQFF
cdr3_nt: TGTGCCAGCAGTTTGGGACAGGGGGCGAGAGATGAGCAGTTCTTC

d_call: TRBD1
cdr3_length: 14
v_call: TRBV12-3/TRBV12-4
clone_size: many
j_call: TRBJ2-5
cdr3_aa: CASRLTGGGETQYF
cdr3_nt: TGTGCCAGCAGGCTTACAGGGGGCGGAGAGACCCAGTACTTC

d_call: -
cdr3_length: 14
v_call: TRBV20-1
clone_size: few
j_call: TRBJ1-3
cdr3_aa: CSALGTNSGNTIYF
cdr3_nt: TGCAGTGCTTTAGGCACCAACTCTGGAAACACCATATATTTT

d_call: TRBD1
cdr3_length: 15
v_call: TRBV7-3
clone_size: few
j_call: TRBJ2-6
cdr3_aa: CASSSGTAGANVLTF
cdr3_nt: TGTGCCAGCAGCTCTGGGACAGCCGGGGCCAACGTCCTGACTTTC

d_call: -
cdr3_length: 16
v_call: TRBV20-1
clone_size: few
j_call: TRBJ2-7
cdr3_aa: CSARDISDGLSYEQYF
cdr3_nt: TGCAGTGCTAGAGATATATCGGACGGCCTCTCCTACGAGCAGTACTTC

d_call: -
cdr3_length: 11
v_call: TRBV12-3/TRBV12-4
clone_size: many
j_call: TRBJ2-1
cdr3_aa: CASIWGVEVFF
cdr3_nt: TGTGCCAGCATCTGGGGGGTTGAGGTGTTCTTC

d_call: -
cdr3_length: 16
v_call: TRBV3-1
clone_size: few
j_call: TRBJ1-2
cdr3_aa: CASSQDPGKFNYGYTF
cdr3_nt: TGTGCCAGCAGCCAAGACCCAGGGAAGTTCAACTATGGCTACACCTTC

d_call: -
cdr3_length: 15
v_call: TRBV30
clone_size: -
j_call: TRBJ2-7
cdr3_aa: CAWDRLGEFSYEQYF
cdr3_nt: TGTGCCTGGGACAGGCTGGGGGAATTCTCCTACGAGCAGTACTTC